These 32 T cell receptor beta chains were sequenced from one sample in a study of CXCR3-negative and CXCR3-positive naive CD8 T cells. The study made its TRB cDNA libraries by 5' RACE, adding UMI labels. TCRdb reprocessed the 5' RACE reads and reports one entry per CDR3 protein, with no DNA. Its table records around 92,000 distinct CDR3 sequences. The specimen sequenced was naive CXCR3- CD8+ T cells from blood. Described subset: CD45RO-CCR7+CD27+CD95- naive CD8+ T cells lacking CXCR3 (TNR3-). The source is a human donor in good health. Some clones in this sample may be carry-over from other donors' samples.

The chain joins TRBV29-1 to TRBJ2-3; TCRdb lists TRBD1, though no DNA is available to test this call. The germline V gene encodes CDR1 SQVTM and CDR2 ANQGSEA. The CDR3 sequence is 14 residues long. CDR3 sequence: CSVEGDRGTDTQYF.

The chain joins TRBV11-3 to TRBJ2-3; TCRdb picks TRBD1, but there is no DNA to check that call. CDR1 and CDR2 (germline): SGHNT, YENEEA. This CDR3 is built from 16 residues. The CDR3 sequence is CASSPSGTGKEDTQYF.

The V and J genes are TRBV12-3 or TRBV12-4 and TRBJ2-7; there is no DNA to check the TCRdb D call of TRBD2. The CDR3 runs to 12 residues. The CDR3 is CASSPQTYEQYF.

This CDR3 is CASTLGSSSYNEQFF. The chain carries TRBV12-3 or TRBV12-4 and TRBJ2-1; TCRdb designates TRBD1, a call that cannot be tested without DNA. This CDR3 region has 15 residues.

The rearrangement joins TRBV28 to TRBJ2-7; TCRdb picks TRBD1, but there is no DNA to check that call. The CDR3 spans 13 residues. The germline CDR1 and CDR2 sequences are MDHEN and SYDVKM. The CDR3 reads CASRPGVSYEQYF.

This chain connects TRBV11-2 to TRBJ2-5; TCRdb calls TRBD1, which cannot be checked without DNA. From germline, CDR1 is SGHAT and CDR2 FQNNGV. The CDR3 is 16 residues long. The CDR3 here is CASSLAMGQLLGTQYF.

Here the CDR3 reads CSVEPGGSQPQHF. The chain employs TRBV29-1 and TRBJ1-5; TCRdb returns TRBD1, unconfirmable since there is no DNA. CDR1 is SQVTM and CDR2 is ANQGSEA in the germline V gene. The CDR3 is 13 amino acids.

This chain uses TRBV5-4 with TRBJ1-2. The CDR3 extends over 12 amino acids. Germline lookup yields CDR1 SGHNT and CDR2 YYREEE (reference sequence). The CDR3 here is CASSIGLGGYTF. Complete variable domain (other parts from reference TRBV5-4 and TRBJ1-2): ETGVTQSPTHLIKTRGQQVTLRCSSQSGHNTVSWYQQALGQGPQFIFQYYREEENGRGNFPPRFSGLQFPNYSSELNVNALELDDSALYLCASSIGLGGYTFGSGTRLTVV.

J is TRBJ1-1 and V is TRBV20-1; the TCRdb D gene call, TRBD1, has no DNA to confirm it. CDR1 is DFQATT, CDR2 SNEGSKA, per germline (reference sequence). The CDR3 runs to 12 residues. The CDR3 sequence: CSAIRGDTEAFF.

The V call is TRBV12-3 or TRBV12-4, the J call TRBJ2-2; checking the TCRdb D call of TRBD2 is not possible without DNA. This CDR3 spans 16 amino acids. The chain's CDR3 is CASSHGTSGWSGELFF.

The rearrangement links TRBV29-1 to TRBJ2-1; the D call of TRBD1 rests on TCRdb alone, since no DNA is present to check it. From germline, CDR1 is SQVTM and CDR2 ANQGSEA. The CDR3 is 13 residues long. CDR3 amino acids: CSVEARPYNEQFF.

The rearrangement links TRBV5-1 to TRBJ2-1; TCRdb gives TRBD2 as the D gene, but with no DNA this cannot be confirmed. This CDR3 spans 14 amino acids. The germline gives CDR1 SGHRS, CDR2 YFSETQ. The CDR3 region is CASSLSGRGNEQFF. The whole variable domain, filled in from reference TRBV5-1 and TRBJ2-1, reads KAGVTQTPRYLIKTRGQQVTLSCSPISGHRSVSWYQQTPGQGLQFLFEYFSETQRNKGNFPGRFSGRQFSNSRSEMNVSTLELGDSALYLCASSLSGRGNEQFFGPGTRLTVL.

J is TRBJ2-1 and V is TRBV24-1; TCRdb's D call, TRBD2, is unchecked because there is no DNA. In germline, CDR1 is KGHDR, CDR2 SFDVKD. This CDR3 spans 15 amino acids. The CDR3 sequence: CATRPAGGPGNEQFF.

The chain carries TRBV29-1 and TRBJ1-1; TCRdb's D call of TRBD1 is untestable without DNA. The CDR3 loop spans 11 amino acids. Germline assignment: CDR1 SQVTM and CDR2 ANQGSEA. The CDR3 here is CSDNTGTEAFF.

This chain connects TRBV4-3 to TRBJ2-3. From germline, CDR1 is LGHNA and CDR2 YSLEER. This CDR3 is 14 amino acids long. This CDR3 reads CASSQRVSTDTQYF.

CDR3: CASSQEGLGPYEQYF. The rearrangement joins TRBV4-3 to TRBJ2-7. The CDR3 is 15 amino acids. Germline V gene data show CDR1 as LGHNA and CDR2 as YSLEER.

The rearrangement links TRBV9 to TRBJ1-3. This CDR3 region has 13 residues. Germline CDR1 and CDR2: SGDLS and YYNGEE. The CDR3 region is CASSVDEGNTIYF. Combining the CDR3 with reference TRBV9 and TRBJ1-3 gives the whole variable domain DSGVTQTPKHLITATGQRVTLRCSPRSGDLSVYWYQQSLDQGLQFLIQYYNGEERAKGNILERFSAQQFPDLHSELNLSSLELGDSALYFCASSVDEGNTIYFGEGSWLTVV.

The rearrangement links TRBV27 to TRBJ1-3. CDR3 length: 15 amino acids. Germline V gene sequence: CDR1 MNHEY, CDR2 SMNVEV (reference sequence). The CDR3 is CASSAGQSSGNTIYF.

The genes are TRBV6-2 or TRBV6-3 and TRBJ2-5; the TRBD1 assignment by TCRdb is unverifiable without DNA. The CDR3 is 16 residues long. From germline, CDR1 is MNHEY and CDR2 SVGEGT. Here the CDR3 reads CASSSYRDLKEETQYF.

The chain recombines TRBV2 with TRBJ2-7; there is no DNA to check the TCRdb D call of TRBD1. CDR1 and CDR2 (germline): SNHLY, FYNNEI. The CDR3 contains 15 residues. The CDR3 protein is CASSEWGGGSYEQYF.

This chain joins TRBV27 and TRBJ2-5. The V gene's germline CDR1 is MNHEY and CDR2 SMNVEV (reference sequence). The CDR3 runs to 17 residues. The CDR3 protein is CASSLTVNSISDETQYF.

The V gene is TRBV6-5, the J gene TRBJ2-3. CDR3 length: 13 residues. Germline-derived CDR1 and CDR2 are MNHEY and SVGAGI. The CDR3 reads CASAFGDTDTQYF.

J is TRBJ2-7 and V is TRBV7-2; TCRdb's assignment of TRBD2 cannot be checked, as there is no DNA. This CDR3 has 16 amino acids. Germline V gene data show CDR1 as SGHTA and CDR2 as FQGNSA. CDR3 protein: CASSLGLAGDPYQQYF.

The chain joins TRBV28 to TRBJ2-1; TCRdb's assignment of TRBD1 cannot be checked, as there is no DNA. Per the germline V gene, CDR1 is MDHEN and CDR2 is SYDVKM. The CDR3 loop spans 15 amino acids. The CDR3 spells CASSKRGYTYNEQFF.

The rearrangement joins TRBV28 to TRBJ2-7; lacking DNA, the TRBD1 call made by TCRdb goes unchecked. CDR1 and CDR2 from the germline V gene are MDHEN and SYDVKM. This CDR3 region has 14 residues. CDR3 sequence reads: CASSAGTDSYEQYF.

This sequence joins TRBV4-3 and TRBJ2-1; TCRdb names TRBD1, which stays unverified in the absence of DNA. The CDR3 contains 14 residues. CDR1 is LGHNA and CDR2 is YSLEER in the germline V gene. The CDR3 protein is CASSQEIGVNEQFF.

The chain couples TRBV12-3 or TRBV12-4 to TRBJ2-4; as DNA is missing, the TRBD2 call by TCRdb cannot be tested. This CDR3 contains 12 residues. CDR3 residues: CASTLEGNIQYF.

The CDR3 spells CASSHHGPEDYEQYF. The chain combines TRBV7-9 with TRBJ2-7; the TRBD1 assignment by TCRdb is unverifiable without DNA. This CDR3 region has 15 residues. CDR1 and CDR2 from the germline V gene are SEHNR and FQNEAQ (reference sequence).

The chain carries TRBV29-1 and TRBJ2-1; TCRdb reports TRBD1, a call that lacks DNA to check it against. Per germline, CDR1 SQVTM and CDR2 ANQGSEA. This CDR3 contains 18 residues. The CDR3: CSVEGGEPGQISYNEQFF.

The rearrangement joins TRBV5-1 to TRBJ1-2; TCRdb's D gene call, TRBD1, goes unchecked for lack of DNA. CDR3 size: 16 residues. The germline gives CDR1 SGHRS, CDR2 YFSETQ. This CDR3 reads CASSGRDRDQNYGYTF.

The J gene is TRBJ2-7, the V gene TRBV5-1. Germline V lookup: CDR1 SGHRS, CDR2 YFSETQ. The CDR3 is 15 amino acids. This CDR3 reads CASSLEQPRSYEQYF.

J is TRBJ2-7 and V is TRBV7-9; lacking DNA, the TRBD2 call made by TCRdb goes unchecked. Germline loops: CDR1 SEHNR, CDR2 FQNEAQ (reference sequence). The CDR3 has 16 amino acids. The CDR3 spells CASSAGLREDNYGYTF.